The clone carrying this TCR beta chain was observed a few times. Its antigen is undetermined. This sample was taken from a study of cytotoxic CD8 clonotypes in ibrutinib-treated CLL. TCRdb's copy holds only in-frame clones and misses some; the assay was immunoSEQ multiplex PCR. The profile covers 150,000 to 250,000 clones, with approximately 68% appearing a single time and about an eighth taken by the ten largest. The TCR beta libraries used approximately 2 micrograms of genomic DNA that came from cryopreserved PBMCs. Germline assignment: CDR1 LNHDA and CDR2 SQIVND (reference sequence). Trimming took 8 bases from V and 1 from J; bases not matched to a gene: 3. This CDR3 is 14 amino acids long. The study's findings and limits: Among the clonotypes, public ones were uncommon and contracted or held stable on treatment.

The chain carries TRBV19 and TRBJ2-1; 9 bases align to TRBD2. This TCR derives from a human donor with chronic lymphocytic leukemia. The specimen was PBMCs, collected after 24 months of ibrutinib treatment. In DNA form, the CDR3 reads TGTGCCAGTGGAAGCGGGAGGTCCTACAATGAGCAGTTCTTC. The encoded protein is CASGSGRSYNEQFF.